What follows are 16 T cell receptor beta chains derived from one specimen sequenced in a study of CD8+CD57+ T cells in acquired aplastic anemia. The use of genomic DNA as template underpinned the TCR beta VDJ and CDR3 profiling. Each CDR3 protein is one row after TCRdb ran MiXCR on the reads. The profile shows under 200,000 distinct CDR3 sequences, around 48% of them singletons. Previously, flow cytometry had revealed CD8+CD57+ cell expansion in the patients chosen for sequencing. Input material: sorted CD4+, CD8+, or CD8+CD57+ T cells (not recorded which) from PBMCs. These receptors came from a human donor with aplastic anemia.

Here the CDR3 reads CAISESRDREQYF. The CDR3 DNA reads as TGTGCCATCAGTGAGTCGCGGGACCGAGAGCAGTACTTC. The chain uses TRBV10-3 and TRBJ2-7; tentatively, D is TRBD2 (6 bases). With 0 bases removed from V and 7 bases from J, the gap between germline ends came to 10 bases. This CDR3 is built from 13 residues. CDR1 is ENHRY and CDR2 is SYGVKD in the germline V gene.

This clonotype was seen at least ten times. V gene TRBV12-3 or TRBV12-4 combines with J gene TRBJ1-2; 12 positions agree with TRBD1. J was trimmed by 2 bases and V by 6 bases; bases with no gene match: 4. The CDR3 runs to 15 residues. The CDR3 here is CASSRDRGRNYGYTF. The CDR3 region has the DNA TGTGCCAGCAGCCGGGACAGGGGGCGGAACTATGGCTACACCTTC.

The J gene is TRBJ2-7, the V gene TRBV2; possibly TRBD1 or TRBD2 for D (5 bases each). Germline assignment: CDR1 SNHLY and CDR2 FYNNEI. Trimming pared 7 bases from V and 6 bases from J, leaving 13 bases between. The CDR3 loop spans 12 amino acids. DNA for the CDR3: TGTGCCAGCAATGGGGGTAGAGGCGAGCAGTACTTC. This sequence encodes CASNGGRGEQYF.

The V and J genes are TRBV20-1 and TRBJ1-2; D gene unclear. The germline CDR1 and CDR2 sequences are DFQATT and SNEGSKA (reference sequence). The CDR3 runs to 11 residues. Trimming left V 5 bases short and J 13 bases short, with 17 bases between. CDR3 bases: TGCAGTGCTGGCATCAGTTATGGGTGCACCTTC. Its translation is CSAGISYGCTF.

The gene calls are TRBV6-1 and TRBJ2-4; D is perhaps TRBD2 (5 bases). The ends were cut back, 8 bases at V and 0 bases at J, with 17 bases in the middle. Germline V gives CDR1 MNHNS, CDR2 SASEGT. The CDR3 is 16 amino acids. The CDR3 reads CASAQTNGLAKNIQYF. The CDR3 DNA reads TGTGCCAGCGCACAAACCAACGGACTAGCCAAAAACATTCAGTACTTC.

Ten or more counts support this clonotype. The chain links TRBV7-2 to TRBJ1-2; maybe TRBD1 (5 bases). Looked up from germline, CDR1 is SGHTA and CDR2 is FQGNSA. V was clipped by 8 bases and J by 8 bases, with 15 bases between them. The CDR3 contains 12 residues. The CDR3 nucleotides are TGTGCCAGCTCCCGAGAGGGACGAGGCTACACCTTC. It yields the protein CASSREGRGYTF. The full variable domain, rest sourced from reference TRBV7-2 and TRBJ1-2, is GAGVSQSPSNKVTEKGKDVELRCDPISGHTALYWYRQSLGQGLEFLIYFQGNSAPDKSGLPSDRFSAERTGGSVSTLTIQRTQQEDSAVYLCASSREGRGYTFGSGTRLTVV.

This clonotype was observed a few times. The CDR3 sequence: CSVGVTSYEQYF. CDR3 in DNA: TGCAGCGTTGGCGTCACCTCCTACGAGCAGTACTTC. V usage is TRBV29-1 and J usage is TRBJ2-7, with D unclear. With 4 bases removed from V and 0 bases from J, the gap between germline ends came to 7 bases. This CDR3 is built from 12 residues. The germline V gene encodes CDR1 SQVTM and CDR2 ANQGSEA.

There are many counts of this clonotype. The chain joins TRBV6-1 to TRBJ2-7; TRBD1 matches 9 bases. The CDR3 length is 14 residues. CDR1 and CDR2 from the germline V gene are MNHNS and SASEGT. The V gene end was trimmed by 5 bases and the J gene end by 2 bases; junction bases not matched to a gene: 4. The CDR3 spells CASSRDRVTYEQYF. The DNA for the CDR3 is TGTGCCAGCAGTCGGGACAGGGTAACCTACGAGCAGTACTTC.

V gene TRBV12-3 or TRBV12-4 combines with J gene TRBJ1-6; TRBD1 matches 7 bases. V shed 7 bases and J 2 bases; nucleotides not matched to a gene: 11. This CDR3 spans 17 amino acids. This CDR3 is CASKVRQGRTYNSPLHF. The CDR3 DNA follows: TGTGCCAGCAAGGTCCGACAGGGTCGCACCTATAATTCACCCCTCCACTTT.

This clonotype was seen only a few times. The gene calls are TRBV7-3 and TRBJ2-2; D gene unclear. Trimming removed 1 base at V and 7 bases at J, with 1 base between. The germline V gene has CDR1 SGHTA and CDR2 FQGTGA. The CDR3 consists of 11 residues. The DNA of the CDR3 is TGTGCCAGCAGCTTAAGCGGGGAGCTGTTTTTT. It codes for CASSLSGELFF.

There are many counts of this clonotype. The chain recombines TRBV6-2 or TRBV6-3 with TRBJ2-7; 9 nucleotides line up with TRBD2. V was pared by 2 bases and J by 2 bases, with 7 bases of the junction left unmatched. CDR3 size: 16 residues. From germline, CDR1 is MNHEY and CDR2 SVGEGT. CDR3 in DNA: TGTGCCAGCAGTTACGGTAGACTAGCGGAGGCCTACGAGCAGTACTTC. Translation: CASSYGRLAEAYEQYF.

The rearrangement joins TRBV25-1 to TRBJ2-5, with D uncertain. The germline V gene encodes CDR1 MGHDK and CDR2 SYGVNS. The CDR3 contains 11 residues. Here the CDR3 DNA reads TGTGCTAGAGATGGACGGGCGACCCAGTACTTC. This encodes CARDGRATQYF.

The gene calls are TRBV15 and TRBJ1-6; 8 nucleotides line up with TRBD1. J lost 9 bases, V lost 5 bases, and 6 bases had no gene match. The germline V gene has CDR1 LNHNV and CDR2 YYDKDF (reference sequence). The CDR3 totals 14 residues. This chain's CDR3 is CATSLDRGVSPLHF. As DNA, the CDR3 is TGTGCCACCAGCCTTGACAGGGGAGTTTCACCCCTCCACTTT.

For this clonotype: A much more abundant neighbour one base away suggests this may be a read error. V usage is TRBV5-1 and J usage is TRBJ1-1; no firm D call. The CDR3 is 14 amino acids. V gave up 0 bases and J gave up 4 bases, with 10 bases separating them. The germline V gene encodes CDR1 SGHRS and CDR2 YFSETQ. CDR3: CASSLGHPSTEAFF. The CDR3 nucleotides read TGCGCCAGCAGCTTGGGCCACCCCTCCACTGAAGCTTTCTTT.

For the CDR3, the DNA is TGTGCCACCAGTGATTCTTTTTACAATGAGCAGTTCTTC. This gives the protein CATSDSFYNEQFF. This chain connects TRBV24-1 to TRBJ2-1; D gene unclear. Trimming cost V 2 bases and J 4 bases, with 5 bases left between them. Looked up from germline, CDR1 is KGHDR and CDR2 is SFDVKD. The length of the CDR3 is 13 residues.

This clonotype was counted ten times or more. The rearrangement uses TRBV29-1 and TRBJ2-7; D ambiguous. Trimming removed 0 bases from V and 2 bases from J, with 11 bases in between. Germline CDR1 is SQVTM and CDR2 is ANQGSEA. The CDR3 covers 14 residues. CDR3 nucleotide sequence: TGCAGCGTTGAAGACTGGCGGCAGCCCTACGAGCAGTACTTC. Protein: CSVEDWRQPYEQYF.